These 17 T cell receptor beta chains came from one sample sequenced in a study of molecular identifiers for immune sequencing clone quantification. Each CDR3 protein is one row after TCRdb ran MiXCR on the PCR reads. This sample carries fewer than 350,000 distinct CDR3 sequences, about a fifth of them seen once, and the ten largest clones take 0.81%. What was sequenced was naive CD8+ T cells from blood, with Jurkat cell RNA spiked in. The subset here: FACS-sorted CD8+CD4-CCR7+CD45RA+ naive T cells. The receptor set was obtained from a human donor in good health. Some libraries in this study had Jurkat cell RNA spiked in.

Comments on this clonotype: This may stem from a read error, because a much larger clone lies one nucleotide away. The chain combines TRBV29-1 with TRBJ2-3; no clear D gene. This CDR3 is built from 14 residues. Trimming cost V 7 bases and J 2 bases, with 16 bases left between them. Looked up from germline, CDR1 is SQVTM and CDR2 is ANQGSEA. CDR3 coding DNA: TGCAGCGCTTCGGGTCTAACTTACACAGATACGCAGTATTTT. As protein: CSASGLTYTDTQYF.

There are a few counts of this clonotype. The chain employs TRBV11-2 and TRBJ2-1; no clear D gene. Per germline, CDR1 SGHAT and CDR2 FQNNGV. Trimming pared 4 bases from V and 7 bases from J, leaving 11 bases between. The CDR3 spans 13 residues. The CDR3, as DNA: TGTGCCAGCAGCTCACATAACGGGAATGAGCAGTTCTTC. Protein: CASSSHNGNEQFF.

Many counts were recorded for this clonotype. The chain combines TRBV6-2 or TRBV6-3 with TRBJ2-5; TRBD2 is a possible D gene (6 bases). The germline CDR1 and CDR2 sequences are MNHEY and SVGEGT. The V and J ends lost 5 bases and 9 bases respectively, with 13 bases between them. The CDR3 length is 12 residues. CDR3 DNA: TGTGCCAGCAGTGGACTACTCGAGTCCCAGTACTTC. Encoded protein: CASSGLLESQYF.

The rearrangement uses TRBV5-1 and TRBJ1-2; D gene uncertain. Germline CDR1 and CDR2: SGHRS and YFSETQ. Deletions cut 0 bases from V and 6 bases from J, with 12 bases between. The CDR3 has 14 residues. Here the CDR3 DNA reads TGCGCCAGCAGCTTGGAGTACGGGGTGGATGGCTACACCTTC. As protein: CASSLEYGVDGYTF.

This clonotype was recorded many times. The chain combines TRBV28 with TRBJ1-1; D gene ambiguous. Per the germline V gene, CDR1 is MDHEN and CDR2 is SYDVKM. This CDR3 is built from 14 residues. Trimming left V 6 bases short and J 1 base short, with 12 bases between. The CDR3 protein is CASSKRVGNTEAFF. The CDR3 bases are TGTGCCAGCAGCAAACGCGTAGGGAACACTGAAGCTTTCTTT.

In its sample, this clonotype was seen many times. V gene TRBV12-3 or TRBV12-4 combines with J gene TRBJ1-5; D is undetermined. With 3 bases removed from V and 5 bases from J, the gap between germline ends came to 14 bases. This CDR3 is built from 15 residues. CDR3: CASSFATGGYQPQHF. DNA for the CDR3: TGTGCCAGCAGTTTTGCGACCGGAGGCTATCAGCCCCAGCATTTT.

This clonotype has ten or more counts. The chain joins TRBV24-1 to TRBJ2-1; TRBD2 aligns across 9 bases. This CDR3 spans 17 amino acids. The germline V gene has CDR1 KGHDR and CDR2 SFDVKD. The junction had 12 bases not matched to a gene; V was cut back by 0 bases and J by 10 bases. The CDR3 sequence: CATSDLTTSGSPPEQFF. In DNA, the CDR3 is TGTGCCACCAGTGATTTGACGACTAGCGGTAGCCCCCCGGAGCAGTTCTTC.

This clonotype appeared many times. This chain links TRBV27 with TRBJ1-1; a weak D match, TRBD1 (5 bases). Looked up from germline, CDR1 is MNHEY and CDR2 is SMNVEV (reference sequence). Trimming took 3 bases from V and 6 from J, leaving 8 bases between them. The CDR3 consists of 12 residues. The CDR3 DNA is TGTGCCAGCAGTTTCTGGGGGTCTGAAGCTTTCTTT. The encoded protein is CASSFWGSEAFF.

The chain carries TRBV19 and TRBJ2-6; D is unresolved. The ends were cut back, 3 bases at V and 4 bases at J, with 7 bases in the middle. The CDR3 has 14 residues. Looked up from germline, CDR1 is LNHDA and CDR2 is SQIVND (reference sequence). The chain's CDR3 is CASSMLLGANVLTF. CDR3 nucleotides: TGTGCCAGTAGTATGCTATTGGGGGCCAACGTCCTGACTTTC.

This clonotype was observed at least ten times. The CDR3 here is CSARDASGNYEQYF. The CDR3 region has the DNA TGCAGTGCTAGAGATGCTAGCGGGAATTACGAGCAGTACTTC. The chain is built from TRBV20-1 and TRBJ2-7; 9 nucleotides agree with TRBD2. The CDR3 extends over 14 amino acids. The germline CDR1 and CDR2 sequences are DFQATT and SNEGSKA (reference sequence). V dropped 0 bases and J dropped 4; count of bases not matched to a gene: 4.

Remarks on this clonotype: This may stem from a read error, because a much larger clone lies one nucleotide away. The chain joins TRBV21-1 to TRBJ2-5; the table's D gene call, TRBD1, was not cross checked with the DNA. TRBV21-1 is a pseudogene locus. CDR3 length equals 15 residues. The CDR3 coding sequence is TGTGCCAGCAGCAAATCCCAGGACAGGGAAGAGACCCAGTACTTC. Translation: CASSKSQDREETQYF.

This clonotype was counted at least ten times. This chain uses TRBV7-6 with TRBJ2-7, with 8 positions matching TRBD1. The CDR3 contains 15 residues. Germline V gives CDR1 SGHVS, CDR2 FNYEAQ. The J segment lost 4 bases and the V segment lost 1 base, leaving 6 bases of the junction unmatched. As DNA, the CDR3 is TGTGCCAGCAGCTTAGGGACAGGGCTGGGGTACGAGCAGTACTTC. Translation gives CASSLGTGLGYEQYF. Combining the CDR3 with reference TRBV7-6 and TRBJ2-7 gives the whole variable domain GAGVSQSPRYKVTKRGQDVALRCDPISGHVSLYWYRQALGQGPEFLTYFNYEAQQDKSGLPNDRFSAERPEGSISTLTIQRTEQRDSAMYRCASSLGTGLGYEQYFGPGTRLTVT.

This clonotype was detected ten times or more. The chain is built from TRBV2 and TRBJ2-6, with TRBD1 matching over 7 bases. The junction had 8 bases not matched to a gene; V was cut back by 8 bases and J by 1 base. Germline V gene lookup returns CDR1 SNHLY and CDR2 FYNNEI. This CDR3 comprises 16 residues. In nucleotides, the CDR3 is TGTGCCAGCTACTGGGACAGCGAATCTGGGGCCAACGTCCTGACTTTC. Encoded protein: CASYWDSESGANVLTF.

A word on this clonotype: This may come from a read error, since a much larger clone is one base off. This likely comes from a read error, as the CDR3 has no conserved phenylalanine or tryptophan at its end. The genes are TRBV4-3 and TRBJ1-1; the D gene is possibly TRBD1 (5 bases). The germline V gene encodes CDR1 LGHNA and CDR2 YSLEER. Trimming took off 4 bases at V and 8 bases at J, with 20 bases between the two ends. This CDR3 has 15 amino acids. DNA of the CDR3: TGCGCCAGCAGCCCCAATCTGGGGGAAGTATCCGAAGCTTTCCTT. This codes for CASSPNLGEVSEAFL.

This clonotype came up a few times. V usage is TRBV19 and J usage is TRBJ2-6; D tentatively reads TRBD1 or TRBD2 (5 bases each). The CDR3 covers 16 residues. Germline V gene data show CDR1 as LNHDA and CDR2 as SQIVND (reference sequence). Between the trimmed V and J ends, which lost 3 bases and 0 bases, there was a span of 9 bases. CDR3 DNA sequence: TGTGCCAGTAGTATGGGGGAGCGCTCTGGGGCCAACGTCCTGACTTTC. Encoded protein: CASSMGERSGANVLTF.

This clonotype was observed many times. The chain employs TRBV2 and TRBJ2-3, with D maybe TRBD2 (6 bases). The CDR3 is 15 residues long. The germline CDR1 and CDR2 sequences are SNHLY and FYNNEI. Trimming removed 3 bases from V and 2 bases from J, with 12 bases in between. The CDR3 loop reads CASSELPGDTDTQYF. The CDR3 DNA sequence: TGTGCCAGCAGTGAGTTGCCGGGGGACACAGATACGCAGTATTTT.

This clonotype was counted many times. The chain links TRBV5-6 to TRBJ2-1; the match to TRBD2 covers 7 bases. Germline-derived CDR1 and CDR2 are SGHDT and YYEEEE. The CDR3 has 14 residues. Trimming removed 7 bases from V and 4 bases from J; junction bases left unmatched: 8. The CDR3 here is CASLAGVGYNEQFF. Here the CDR3 DNA reads TGTGCCAGCTTGGCGGGGGTCGGGTACAATGAGCAGTTCTTC.